This T cell receptor beta chain was retrieved from a study of identical twins. Study-wide results and limits: High-abundance cord blood beta clonotypes had fewer insertions; memory repertoires showed none.

This clonotype was observed many times. Its antigen is unknown. V lost 6 bases and J lost 0; bases outside the gene matches: 5. The CDR3 contains 15 residues. Template switching added a universal primer site; cDNA carried unique molecular identifiers. TCRdb fed the 5' RACE reads into MiXCR, producing one record per CDR3 protein. The repertoire holds 200,000 to 250,000 distinct CDR3 sequences, with 7% as singletons. Separately, the same data were catalogued under a study of yellow fever vaccine responses in identical twins.

Specimen: memory (CD45RO+) T cells sorted from blood. The source is a woman under 30 in good health. The V call is TRBV12-3 or TRBV12-4, the J call TRBJ2-3; TRBD2 matches 8 bases. The DNA of the CDR3 is TGTGCCAGCAGGGCGGGGGGCACTAGCACAGATACGCAGTATTTT. It translates to CASRAGGTSTDTQYF.